This T cell receptor (beta chain) is from a study of cytomegalovirus exposure and HLA in healthy donors. A note on this clone: No antigen is known for it.

In germline, CDR1 is KGHSH, CDR2 LQKENI. This CDR3 has 16 amino acids. Trimming left V 1 base short and J 6 bases short, with 15 bases between. Study findings and constraints: A later analysis reportedly found fewer N-insertions in an Asian-associated ancestry cluster than the roughly 680-donor mean. Using the classifier, cytomegalovirus status was reportedly diagnosed with high specificity and sensitivity.

PCR used 60 Vbeta primers and 13 Jbeta primers. Measured with immunoSEQ multiplex PCR; TCRdb has only the in-frame clones, and not every one. Its table lists about 150,000 clones. The chain employs TRBV18 and TRBJ2-2, with D unclear. This clonotype was sampled from a man aged 25 to 45 in good health and CMV-seronegative. Sample: PBMCs. CDR3 region: CASSPQTLVQAGELFF. DNA for the CDR3: TGTGCCAGCTCACCACAGACACTCGTCCAGGCCGGGGAGCTGTTTTTT. Full variable domain (outside the CDR3, taken from reference TRBV18 and TRBJ2-2): NAGVMQNPRHLVRRRGQEARLRCSPMKGHSHVYWYRQLPEEGLKFMVYLQKENIIDESGMPKERFSAEFPKEGPSILRIQQVVRGDSAAYFCASSPQTLVQAGELFFGEGSRLTVL.